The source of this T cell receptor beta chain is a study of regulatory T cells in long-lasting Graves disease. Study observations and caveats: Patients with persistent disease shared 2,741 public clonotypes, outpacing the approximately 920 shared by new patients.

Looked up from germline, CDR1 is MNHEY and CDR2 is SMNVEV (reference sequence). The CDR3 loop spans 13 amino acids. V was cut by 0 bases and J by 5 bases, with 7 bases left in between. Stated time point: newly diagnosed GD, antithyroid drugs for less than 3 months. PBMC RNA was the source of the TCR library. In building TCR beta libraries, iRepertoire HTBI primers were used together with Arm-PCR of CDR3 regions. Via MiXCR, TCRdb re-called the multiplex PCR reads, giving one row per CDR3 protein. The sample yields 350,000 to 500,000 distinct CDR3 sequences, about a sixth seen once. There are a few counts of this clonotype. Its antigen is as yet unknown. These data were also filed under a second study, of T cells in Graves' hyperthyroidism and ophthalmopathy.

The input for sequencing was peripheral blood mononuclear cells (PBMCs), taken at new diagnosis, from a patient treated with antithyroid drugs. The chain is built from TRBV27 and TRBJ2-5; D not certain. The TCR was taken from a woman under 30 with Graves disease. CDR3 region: CASSLSTRETQYF. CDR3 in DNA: TGTGCCAGCAGTTTATCGACGCGGGAGACCCAGTACTTC.